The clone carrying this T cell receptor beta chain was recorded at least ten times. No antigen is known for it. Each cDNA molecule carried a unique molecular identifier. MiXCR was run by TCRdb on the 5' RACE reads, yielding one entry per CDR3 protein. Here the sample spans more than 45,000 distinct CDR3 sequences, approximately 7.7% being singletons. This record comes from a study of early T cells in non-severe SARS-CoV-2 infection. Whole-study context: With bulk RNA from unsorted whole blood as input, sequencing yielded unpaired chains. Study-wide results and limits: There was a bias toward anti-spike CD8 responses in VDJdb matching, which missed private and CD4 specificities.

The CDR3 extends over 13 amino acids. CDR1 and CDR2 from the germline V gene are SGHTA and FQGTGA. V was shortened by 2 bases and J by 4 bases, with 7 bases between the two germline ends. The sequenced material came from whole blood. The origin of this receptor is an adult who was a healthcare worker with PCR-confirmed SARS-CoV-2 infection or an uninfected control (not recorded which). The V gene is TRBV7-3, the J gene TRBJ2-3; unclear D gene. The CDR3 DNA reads TGTGCCAGCAGCTTAGGCATCTCAGATACGCAGTATTTT. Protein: CASSLGISDTQYF.